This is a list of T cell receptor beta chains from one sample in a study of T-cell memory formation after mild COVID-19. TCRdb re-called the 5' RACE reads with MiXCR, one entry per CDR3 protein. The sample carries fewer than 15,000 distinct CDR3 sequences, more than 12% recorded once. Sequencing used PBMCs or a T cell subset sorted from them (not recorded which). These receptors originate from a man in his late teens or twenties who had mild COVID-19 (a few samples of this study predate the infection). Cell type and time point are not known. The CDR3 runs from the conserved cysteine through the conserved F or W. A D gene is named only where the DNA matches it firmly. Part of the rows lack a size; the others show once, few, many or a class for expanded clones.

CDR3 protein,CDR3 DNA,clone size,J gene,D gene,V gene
CASRLAGGTYNEQFF,TGTGCCAGCAGACTAGCGGGGGGAACCTACAATGAGCAGTTCTTC,NA,TRBJ2-1,TRBD2,TRBV12-3/TRBV12-4
CASSLSATGGETQYF,TGTGCCAGCAGTTTATCGGCGACAGGGGGAGAGACCCAGTACTTC,many,TRBJ2-5,TRBD1,TRBV12-3/TRBV12-4
CASSHYNLGYTF,TGCGCCAGCAGCCATTACAACTTGGGCTACACCTTC,few,TRBJ1-2,NA,TRBV23-1
CASSLGVGGSNQPQHF,TGTGCCAGCAGCTTAGGGGTCGGCGGGAGCAATCAGCCCCAGCATTTC,NA,TRBJ1-5,NA,TRBV11-2
CSVEPLNTEAFF,TGCAGCGTGGAGCCGTTGAACACTGAAGCTTTCTTT,few,TRBJ1-1,NA,TRBV29-1
CASSLENNNEQFF,TGCGCCAGCAGCTTAGAAAATAACAATGAGCAGTTCTTC,many,TRBJ2-1,NA,TRBV5-1
CASRRNPGGVVYNEQFF,TGCGCCAGCCGCAGGAACCCCGGGGGGGTGGTATACAATGAGCAGTTCTTC,NA,TRBJ2-1,TRBD2,TRBV5-1
CASSTKAGATPWELFF,TGTGCCAGCAGCACCAAAGCGGGGGCCACACCGTGGGAGCTGTTTTTT,NA,TRBJ2-2,TRBD2,TRBV7-9
CASSPPGLAGNEQFF,TGTGCCAGCAGCCCTCCGGGACTAGCCGGTAATGAGCAGTTCTTC,few,TRBJ2-1,TRBD2,TRBV12-3/TRBV12-4
CASRTDRVPSSGANVLTF,TGTGCCAGCAGAACGGATAGGGTACCGTCCTCTGGGGCCAACGTCCTGACTTTC,many,TRBJ2-6,NA,TRBV6-2/TRBV6-3
CSVLDRVYEQFF,TGCAGTGTACTGGACAGGGTCTATGAGCAGTTCTTC,NA,TRBJ2-1,TRBD1,TRBV20-1